The 3 T cell receptor beta chains below all came from one sample that was sequenced in a study of identical twins. Each CDR3 protein is one row after TCRdb ran MiXCR on the 5' RACE reads. The profile shows nearly 250,000 distinct CDR3 sequences, roughly 7% of them singletons. This sample also appeared in a second study, on yellow fever vaccine responses in identical twins.

Sequencing used memory (CD45RO+) T cells sorted from blood. These receptors were taken from a woman aged 18 to 35 in good health.

This clonotype was picked up a small number of times. The genes are TRBV5-6 and TRBJ2-5; D gene unclear. The CDR3 is 14 amino acids. Germline V gives CDR1 SGHDT, CDR2 YYEEEE. The germline V and J ends were trimmed by 0 bases and 5 bases, with 11 bases remaining between them. The chain's CDR3 is CASSLAGSYETQYF. The CDR3 DNA is TGTGCCAGCAGCTTGGCCGGGTCCTACGAGACCCAGTACTTC.

This chain links TRBV10-3 with TRBJ2-5; 8 bases are shared with TRBD2. V trimming: 3 bases; J trimming: 4 bases; junction bases outside the gene matches: 7. This CDR3 is 15 amino acids long. Germline V CDR1 and CDR2: ENHRY, SYGVKD. The CDR3, as DNA: TGTGCCATCAGTGACGAACGGGAGGGCCCAGAGACCCAGTACTTC. It encodes CAISDEREGPETQYF.

At least ten counts were recorded for this clonotype. The chain joins TRBV24-1 to TRBJ1-1; 7 bases agree with TRBD1. From germline, CDR1 is KGHDR and CDR2 SFDVKD. V lost 4 bases to trimming and J lost 1 base; unmatched junction nucleotides: 5. There are 15 residues in the CDR3. The CDR3 DNA reads as TGTGCCACCAGTGAGGGACAGATGTCGAACACTGAAGCTTTCTTT. Amino acid sequence: CATSEGQMSNTEAFF.